The clone carrying this TCR beta chain was seen many times. What it recognizes is unknown. Central memory, naive, regulatory and stem cell-like memory CD4+ cells were sorted by CD45RO/CCR7/CD25/CD127/CD95/CD27. Germline loops: CDR1 SGHRS, CDR2 YFSETQ. V was shortened by 3 bases and J by 5 bases, with 14 bases between the two germline ends. This CDR3 has 14 residues. These data are taken from a study of beta chain features in type 1 diabetes. Expressed TCRB transcripts got sequenced, as all isolated RNA was reverse transcribed. Sequencing was performed with immunoSEQ multiplex PCR; in TCRdb, only in-frame clones are kept and a portion is missing. The table shows 95,000 to 150,000 clones, with roughly 15% occurring only once. Notes on the study in general: Short templates might get an advantage during PCR, and this would be equal in patients and controls. People with Type 1 diabetes carried modestly yet significantly shorter TCRB CDR3s in all four CD4+ subsets.

The sample was central memory CD4+ T cells from blood. The source of this sequence is a man aged 25 to 40 with type 1 diabetes. V gene TRBV5-1 combines with J gene TRBJ2-5, with D perhaps given as TRBD1 or TRBD2 (5 bases each). The CDR3 spells CASSSGAPGETQYF. CDR3 nucleotides: TGCGCCAGCAGCTCCGGGGCCCCCGGGGAGACCCAGTACTTC.